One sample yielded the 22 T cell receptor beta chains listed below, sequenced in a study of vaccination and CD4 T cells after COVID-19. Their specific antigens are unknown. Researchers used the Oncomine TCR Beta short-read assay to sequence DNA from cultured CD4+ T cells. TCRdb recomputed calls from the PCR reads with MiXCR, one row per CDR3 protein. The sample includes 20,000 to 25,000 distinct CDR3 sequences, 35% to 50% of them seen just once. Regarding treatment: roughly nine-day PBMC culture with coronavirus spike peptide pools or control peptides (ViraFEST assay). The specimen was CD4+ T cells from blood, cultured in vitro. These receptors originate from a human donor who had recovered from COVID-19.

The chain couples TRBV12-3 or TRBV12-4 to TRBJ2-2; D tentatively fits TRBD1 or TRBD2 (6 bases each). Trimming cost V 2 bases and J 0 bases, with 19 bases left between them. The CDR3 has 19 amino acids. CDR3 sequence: CASSLRVRGLVANTGELFF. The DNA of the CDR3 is TGTGCCAGCAGTTTAAGGGTCAGGGGACTCGTCGCGAACACCGGGGAGCTGTTTTTT.

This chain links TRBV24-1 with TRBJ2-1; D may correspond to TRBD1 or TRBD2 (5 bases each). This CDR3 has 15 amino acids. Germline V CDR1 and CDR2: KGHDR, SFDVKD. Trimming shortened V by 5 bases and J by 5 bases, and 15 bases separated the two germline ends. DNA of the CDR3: TGTGCCACCAGTGGGGGGTCCCAGGCCAACAATGAGCAGTTCTTC. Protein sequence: CATSGGSQANNEQFF.

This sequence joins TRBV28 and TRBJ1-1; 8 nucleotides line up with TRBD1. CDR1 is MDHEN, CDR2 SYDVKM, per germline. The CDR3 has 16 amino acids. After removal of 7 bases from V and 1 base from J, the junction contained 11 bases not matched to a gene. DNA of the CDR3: TGTGCCAGCACAGGGGCAGGGGGCGCCAAGAACACTGAAGCTTTCTTT. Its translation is CASTGAGGAKNTEAFF.

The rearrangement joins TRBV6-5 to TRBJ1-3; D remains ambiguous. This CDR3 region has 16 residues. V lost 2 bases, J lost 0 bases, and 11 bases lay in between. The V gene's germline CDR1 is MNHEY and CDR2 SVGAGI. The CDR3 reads CASSYREPFSGNTIYF. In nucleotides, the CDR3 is TGTGCCAGCAGTTACCGGGAGCCCTTCTCTGGAAACACCATATATTTT.

The chain's CDR3 is CASSLDRMPSAYEQYF. The CDR3 nucleotides are TGTGCCAGCAGCCTGGACAGGATGCCCTCGGCCTACGAGCAGTACTTC. The gene calls are TRBV7-9 and TRBJ2-7, with 7 bases aligning to TRBD1. The ends lost 5 bases at V and 2 bases at J; junction bases unmatched: 12. This CDR3 has 16 amino acids. Germline CDR1 reads SEHNR; CDR2 reads FQNEAQ (reference sequence).

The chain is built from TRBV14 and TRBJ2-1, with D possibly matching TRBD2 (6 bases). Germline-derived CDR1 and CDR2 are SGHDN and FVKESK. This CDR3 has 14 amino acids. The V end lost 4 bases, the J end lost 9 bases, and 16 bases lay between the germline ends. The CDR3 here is CASSPLLAGSEQFF. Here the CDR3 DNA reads TGTGCCAGCAGCCCCCTCTTGGCGGGGAGTGAGCAGTTCTTC.

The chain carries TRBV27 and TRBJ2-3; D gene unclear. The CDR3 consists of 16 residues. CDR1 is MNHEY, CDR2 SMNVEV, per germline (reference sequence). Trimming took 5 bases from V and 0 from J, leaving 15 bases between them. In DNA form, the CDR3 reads TGTGCCAGCAGTCAAACACGAAGCGCTAGCACAGATACGCAGTATTTT. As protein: CASSQTRSASTDTQYF.

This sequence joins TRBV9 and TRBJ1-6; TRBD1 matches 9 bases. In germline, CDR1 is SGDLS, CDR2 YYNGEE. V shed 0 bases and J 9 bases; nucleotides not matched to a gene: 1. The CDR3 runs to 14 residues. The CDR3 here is CASSVGGQGSPLHF. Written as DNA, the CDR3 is TGTGCCAGCAGCGTAGGGGGACAGGGTTCACCCCTCCACTTT.

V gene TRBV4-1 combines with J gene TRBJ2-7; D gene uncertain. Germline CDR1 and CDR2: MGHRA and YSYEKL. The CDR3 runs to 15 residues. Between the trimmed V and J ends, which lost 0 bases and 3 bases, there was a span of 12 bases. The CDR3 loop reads CASSQDETNNYEQYF. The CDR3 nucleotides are TGCGCCAGCAGCCAAGATGAGACAAACAACTACGAGCAGTACTTC.

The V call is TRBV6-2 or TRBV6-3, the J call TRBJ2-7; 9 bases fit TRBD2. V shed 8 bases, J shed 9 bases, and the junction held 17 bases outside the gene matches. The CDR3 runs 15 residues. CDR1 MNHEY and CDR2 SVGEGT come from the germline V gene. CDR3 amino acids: CASGTGTSPKLRQYF. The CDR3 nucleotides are TGTGCCAGCGGGACCGGGACTAGCCCCAAGCTAAGGCAGTACTTC.

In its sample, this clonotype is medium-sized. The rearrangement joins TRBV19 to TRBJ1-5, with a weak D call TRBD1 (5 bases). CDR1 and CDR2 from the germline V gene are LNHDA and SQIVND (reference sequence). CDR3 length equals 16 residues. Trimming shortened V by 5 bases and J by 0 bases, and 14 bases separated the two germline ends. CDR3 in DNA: TGTGCCAGTAGTCCTGTGGGGGGGAATAGCAATCAGCCCCAGCATTTT. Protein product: CASSPVGGNSNQPQHF.

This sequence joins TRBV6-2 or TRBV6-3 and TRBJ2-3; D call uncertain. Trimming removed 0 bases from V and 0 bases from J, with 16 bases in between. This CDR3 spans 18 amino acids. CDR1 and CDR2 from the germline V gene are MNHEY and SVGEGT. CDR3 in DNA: TGTGCCAGCAGTTACTCGAGCGCCGGCTTCACTAGCACAGATACGCAGTATTTT. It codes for CASSYSSAGFTSTDTQYF.

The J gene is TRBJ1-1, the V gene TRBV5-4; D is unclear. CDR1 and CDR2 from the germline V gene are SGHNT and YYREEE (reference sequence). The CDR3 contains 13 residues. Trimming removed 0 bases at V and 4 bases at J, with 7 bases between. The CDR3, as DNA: TGTGCCAGCAGCTTGGACGAGGGCACTGAAGCTTTCTTT. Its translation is CASSLDEGTEAFF. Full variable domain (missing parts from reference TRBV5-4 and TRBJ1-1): ETGVTQSPTHLIKTRGQQVTLRCSSQSGHNTVSWYQQALGQGPQFIFQYYREEENGRGNFPPRFSGLQFPNYSSELNVNALELDDSALYLCASSLDEGTEAFFGQGTRLTVV.

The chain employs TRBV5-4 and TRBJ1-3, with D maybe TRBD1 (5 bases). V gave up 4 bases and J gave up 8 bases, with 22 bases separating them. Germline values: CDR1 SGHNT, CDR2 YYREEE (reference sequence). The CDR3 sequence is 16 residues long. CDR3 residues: CASSHPMTVPAYTIYF. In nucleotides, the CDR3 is TGTGCCAGCAGCCATCCGATGACAGTGCCCGCGTACACCATATATTTT.

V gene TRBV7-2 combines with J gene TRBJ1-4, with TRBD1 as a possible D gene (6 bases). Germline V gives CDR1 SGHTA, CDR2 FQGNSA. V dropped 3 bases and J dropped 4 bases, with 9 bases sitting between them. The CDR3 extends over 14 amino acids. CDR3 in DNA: TGTGCCAGCAGCTTCGGACAGCGTAATGAAAAACTGTTTTTT. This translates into CASSFGQRNEKLFF. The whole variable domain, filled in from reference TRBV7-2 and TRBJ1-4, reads GAGVSQSPSNKVTEKGKDVELRCDPISGHTALYWYRQSLGQGLEFLIYFQGNSAPDKSGLPSDRFSAERTGGSVSTLTIQRTQQEDSAVYLCASSFGQRNEKLFFGSGTQLSVL.

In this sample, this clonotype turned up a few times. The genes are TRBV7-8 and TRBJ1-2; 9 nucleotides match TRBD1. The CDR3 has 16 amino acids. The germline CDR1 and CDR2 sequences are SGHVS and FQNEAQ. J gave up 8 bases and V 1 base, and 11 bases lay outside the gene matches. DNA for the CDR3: TGTGCCAGCAGCTTAGTTTCGGGACAGGGTGGTGAAGGCTACACCTTC. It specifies CASSLVSGQGGEGYTF.

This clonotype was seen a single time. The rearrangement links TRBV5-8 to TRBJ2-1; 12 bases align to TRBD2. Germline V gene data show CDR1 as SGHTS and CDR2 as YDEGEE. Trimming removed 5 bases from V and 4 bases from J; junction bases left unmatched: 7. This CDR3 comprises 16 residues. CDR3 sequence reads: CASSSGLAGVYNEQFF. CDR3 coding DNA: TGTGCCAGCAGTTCGGGACTAGCGGGTGTGTACAATGAGCAGTTCTTC.

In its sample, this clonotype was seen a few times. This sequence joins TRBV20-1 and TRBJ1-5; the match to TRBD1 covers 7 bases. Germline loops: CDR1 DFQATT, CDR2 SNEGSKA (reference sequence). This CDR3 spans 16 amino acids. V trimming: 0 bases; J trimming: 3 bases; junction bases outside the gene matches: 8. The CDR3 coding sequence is TGCAGTGCTAGAGAGCCCAGGGGGTTTAACAATCAGCCCCAGCATTTT. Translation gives CSAREPRGFNNQPQHF.

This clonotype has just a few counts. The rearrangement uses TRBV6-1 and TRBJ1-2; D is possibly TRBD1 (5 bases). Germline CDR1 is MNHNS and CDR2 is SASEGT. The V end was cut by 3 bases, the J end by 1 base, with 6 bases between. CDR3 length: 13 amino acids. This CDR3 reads CASSEQGNYGYTF. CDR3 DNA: TGTGCCAGCAGTGAGCAGGGTAACTATGGCTACACCTTC.

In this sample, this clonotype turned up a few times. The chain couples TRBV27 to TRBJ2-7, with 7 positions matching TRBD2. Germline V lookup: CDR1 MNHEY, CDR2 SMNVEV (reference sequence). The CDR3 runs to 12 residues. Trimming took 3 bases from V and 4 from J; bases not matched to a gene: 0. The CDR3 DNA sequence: TGTGCCAGCAGTTTCGGGGGGTACGAGCAGTACTTC. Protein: CASSFGGYEQYF.

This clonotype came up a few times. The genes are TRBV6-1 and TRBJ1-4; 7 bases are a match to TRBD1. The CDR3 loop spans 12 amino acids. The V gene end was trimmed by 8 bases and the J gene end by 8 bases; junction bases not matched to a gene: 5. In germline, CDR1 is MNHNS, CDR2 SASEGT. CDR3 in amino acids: CASEKTGEKLFF. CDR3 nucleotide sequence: TGTGCCAGCGAGAAGACAGGGGAAAAACTGTTTTTT.

This chain's CDR3 is CASSQRPARRFNQPQHF. CDR3 bases: TGCGCCAGCAGTCAGAGACCGGCTCGAAGATTTAATCAGCCCCAGCATTTT. The chain joins TRBV23-1 to TRBJ1-5; no firm D call. TRBV23-1 is recorded as an ORF, its role being uncertain. Trimming stripped 3 bases from V and 4 bases from J, with 19 bases between. CDR3 size: 17 residues.